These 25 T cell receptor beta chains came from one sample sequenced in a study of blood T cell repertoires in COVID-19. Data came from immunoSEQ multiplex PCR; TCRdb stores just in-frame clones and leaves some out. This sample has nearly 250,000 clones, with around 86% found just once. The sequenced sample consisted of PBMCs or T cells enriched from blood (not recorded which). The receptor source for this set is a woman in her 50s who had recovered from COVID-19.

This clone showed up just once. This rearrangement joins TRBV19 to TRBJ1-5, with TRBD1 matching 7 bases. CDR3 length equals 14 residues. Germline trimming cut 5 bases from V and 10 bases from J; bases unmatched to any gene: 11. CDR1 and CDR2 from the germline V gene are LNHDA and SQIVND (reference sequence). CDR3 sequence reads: CASSHRQGGEPQHF. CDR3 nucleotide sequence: TGTGCCAGTAGTCACCGACAGGGCGGAGAACCCCAGCATTTT.

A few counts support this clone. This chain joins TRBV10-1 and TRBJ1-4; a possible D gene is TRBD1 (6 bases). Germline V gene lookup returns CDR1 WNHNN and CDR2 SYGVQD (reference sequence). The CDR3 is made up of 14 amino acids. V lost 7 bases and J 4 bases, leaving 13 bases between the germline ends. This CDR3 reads CASTLDRLNEKLFF. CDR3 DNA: TGCGCCAGCACCCTAGACAGGCTTAATGAAAAACTGTTTTTT.

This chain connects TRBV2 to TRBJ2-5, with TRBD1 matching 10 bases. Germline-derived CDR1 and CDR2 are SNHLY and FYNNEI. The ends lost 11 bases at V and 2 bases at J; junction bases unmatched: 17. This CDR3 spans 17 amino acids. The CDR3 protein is CAVGGDRGQSWQETQYF. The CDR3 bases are TGTGCCGTCGGGGGGGACAGGGGTCAGTCATGGCAAGAGACCCAGTACTTC.

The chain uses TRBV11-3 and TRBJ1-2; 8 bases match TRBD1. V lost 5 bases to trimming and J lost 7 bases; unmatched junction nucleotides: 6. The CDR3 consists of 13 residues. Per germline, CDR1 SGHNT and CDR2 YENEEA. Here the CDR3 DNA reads TGTGCCAGCAGCAGACAGGGGATTGCTGGCTACACCTTC. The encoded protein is CASSRQGIAGYTF.

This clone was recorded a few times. The CDR3 region has the DNA TGTGCCAGTAGCCCAGACACTGGCGGCAATCAGCCCCAGCATTTT. Translated: CASSPDTGGNQPQHF. V gene TRBV19 combines with J gene TRBJ1-5; D is unresolved. The germline V gene has CDR1 LNHDA and CDR2 SQIVND (reference sequence). This CDR3 is 15 amino acids long. Trimming took 6 bases from V and 2 from J, leaving 14 bases between them.

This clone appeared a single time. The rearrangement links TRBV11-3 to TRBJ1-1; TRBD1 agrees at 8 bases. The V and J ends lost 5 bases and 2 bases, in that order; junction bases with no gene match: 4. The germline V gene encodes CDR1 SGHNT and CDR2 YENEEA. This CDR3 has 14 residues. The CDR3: CASSLDRGNTEAFF. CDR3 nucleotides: TGTGCCAGCAGCCTCGACAGGGGTAACACTGAAGCTTTCTTT.

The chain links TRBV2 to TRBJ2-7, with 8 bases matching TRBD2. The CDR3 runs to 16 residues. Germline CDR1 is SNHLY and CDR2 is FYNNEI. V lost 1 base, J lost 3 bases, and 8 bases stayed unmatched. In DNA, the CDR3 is TGTGCCAGCAGTGAAGGTCCCGGGGGGGCCATCTACGAGCAGTACTTC. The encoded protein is CASSEGPGGAIYEQYF.

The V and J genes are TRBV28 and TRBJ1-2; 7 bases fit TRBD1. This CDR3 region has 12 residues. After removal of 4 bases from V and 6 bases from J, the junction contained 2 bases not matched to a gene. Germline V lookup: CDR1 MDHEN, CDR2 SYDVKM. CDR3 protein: CASSSQGNGYTF. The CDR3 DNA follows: TGTGCCAGCAGTTCACAGGGGAATGGCTACACCTTC.

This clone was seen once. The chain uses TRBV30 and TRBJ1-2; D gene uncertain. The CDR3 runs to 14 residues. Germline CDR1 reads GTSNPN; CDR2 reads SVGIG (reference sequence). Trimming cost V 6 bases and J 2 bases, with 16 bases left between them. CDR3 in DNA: TGTGCCTGCCCACTTAATCGAAAGAACTATGGCTACACCTTC. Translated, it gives CACPLNRKNYGYTF.

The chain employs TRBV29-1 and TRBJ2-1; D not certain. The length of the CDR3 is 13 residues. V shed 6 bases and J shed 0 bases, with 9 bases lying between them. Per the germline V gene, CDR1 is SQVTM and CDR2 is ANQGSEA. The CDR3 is CSVAPSSYNEQFF. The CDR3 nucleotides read TGCAGCGTGGCACCTAGCTCCTACAATGAGCAGTTCTTC.

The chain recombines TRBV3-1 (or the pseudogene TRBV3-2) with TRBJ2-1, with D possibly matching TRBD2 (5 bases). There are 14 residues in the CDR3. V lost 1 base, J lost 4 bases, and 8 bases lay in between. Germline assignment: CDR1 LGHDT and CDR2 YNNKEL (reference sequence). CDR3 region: CASSQGRGYNEQFF. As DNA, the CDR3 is TGTGCCAGCAGCCAAGGTCGCGGGTACAATGAGCAGTTCTTC.

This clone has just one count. CDR3 protein: CASSIAGRTYEQYF. In DNA form, the CDR3 reads TGTGCCAGTAGTATAGCCGGGAGGACCTACGAGCAGTACTTC. V usage is TRBV19 and J usage is TRBJ2-7; 7 nucleotides line up with TRBD2. Germline lookup yields CDR1 LNHDA and CDR2 SQIVND (reference sequence). V dropped 1 base and J dropped 2; count of bases not matched to a gene: 2. This CDR3 comprises 14 residues. Together with reference TRBV19 and TRBJ2-7, the CDR3 gives the full variable domain: DGGITQSPKYLFRKEGQNVTLSCEQNLNHDAMYWYRQDPGQGLRLIYYSQIVNDFQKGDIAEGYSVSREKKESFPLTVTSAQKNPTAFYLCASSIAGRTYEQYFGPGTRLTVT.

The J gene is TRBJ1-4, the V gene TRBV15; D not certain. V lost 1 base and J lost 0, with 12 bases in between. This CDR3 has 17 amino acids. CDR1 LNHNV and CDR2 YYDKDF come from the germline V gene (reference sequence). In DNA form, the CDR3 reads TGTGCCACCAGCAGAGTGGGCAGGATCGCAACTAATGAAAAACTGTTTTTT. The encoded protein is CATSRVGRIATNEKLFF.

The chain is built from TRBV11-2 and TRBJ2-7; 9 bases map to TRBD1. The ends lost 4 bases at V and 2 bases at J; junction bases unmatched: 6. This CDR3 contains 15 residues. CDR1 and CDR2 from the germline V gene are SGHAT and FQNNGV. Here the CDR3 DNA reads TGTGCCAGCAGCTCGAGGGACAGGGCCCCCTACGAGCAGTACTTC. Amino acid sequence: CASSSRDRAPYEQYF.

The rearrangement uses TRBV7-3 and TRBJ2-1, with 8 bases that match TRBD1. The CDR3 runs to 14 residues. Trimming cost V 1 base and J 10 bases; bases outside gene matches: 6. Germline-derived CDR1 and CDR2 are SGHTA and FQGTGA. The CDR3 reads CASSLSGGQAEQFF. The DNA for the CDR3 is TGTGCCAGCAGCTTAAGTGGGGGACAGGCCGAGCAGTTCTTC.

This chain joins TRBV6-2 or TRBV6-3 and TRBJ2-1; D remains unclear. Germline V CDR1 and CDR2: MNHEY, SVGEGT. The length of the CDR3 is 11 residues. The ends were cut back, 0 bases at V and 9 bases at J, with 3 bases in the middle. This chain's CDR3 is CASSYSGEQFF. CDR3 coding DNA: TGTGCCAGCAGTTACTCCGGTGAGCAGTTCTTC.

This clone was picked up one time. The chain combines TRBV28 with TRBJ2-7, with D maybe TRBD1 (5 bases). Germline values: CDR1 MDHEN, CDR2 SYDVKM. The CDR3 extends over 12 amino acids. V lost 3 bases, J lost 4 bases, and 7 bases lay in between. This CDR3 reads CASSFGAYEQYF. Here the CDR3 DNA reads TGTGCCAGCAGTTTTGGGGCGTACGAGCAGTACTTC.

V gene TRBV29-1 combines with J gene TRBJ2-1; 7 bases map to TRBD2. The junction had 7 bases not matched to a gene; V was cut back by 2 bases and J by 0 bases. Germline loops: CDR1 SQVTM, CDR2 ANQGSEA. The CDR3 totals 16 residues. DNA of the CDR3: TGCAGCGTTGAATCCCTCTCGGGGGGCTCCTACAATGAGCAGTTCTTC. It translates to CSVESLSGGSYNEQFF.

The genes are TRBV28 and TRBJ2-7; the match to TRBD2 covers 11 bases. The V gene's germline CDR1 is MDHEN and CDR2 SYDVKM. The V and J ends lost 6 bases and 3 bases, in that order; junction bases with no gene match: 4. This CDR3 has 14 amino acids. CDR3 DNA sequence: TGTGCCAGCAGGACTAGCGGGGAGGGCTACGAGCAGTACTTC. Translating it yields CASRTSGEGYEQYF.

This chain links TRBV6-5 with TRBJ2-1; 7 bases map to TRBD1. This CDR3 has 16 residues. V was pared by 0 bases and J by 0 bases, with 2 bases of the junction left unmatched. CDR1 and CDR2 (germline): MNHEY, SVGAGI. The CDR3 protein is CASSYSGQVSYNEQFF. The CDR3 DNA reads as TGTGCCAGCAGTTACTCAGGACAGGTCTCCTACAATGAGCAGTTCTTC.

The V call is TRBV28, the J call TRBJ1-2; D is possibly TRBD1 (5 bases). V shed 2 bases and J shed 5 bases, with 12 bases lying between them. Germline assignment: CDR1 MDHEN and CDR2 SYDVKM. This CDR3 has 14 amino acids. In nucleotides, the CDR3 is TGTGCCAGCAGTTTACCCACGACAGCTTATGGCTACACCTTC. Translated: CASSLPTTAYGYTF.

The CDR3 nucleotides are TGTGCCAGCAGTTCTCTAGCGATCCAAGAGACCCAGTACTTC. Translating it yields CASSSLAIQETQYF. V usage is TRBV28 and J usage is TRBJ2-5; perhaps TRBD2 as D (6 bases). The CDR3 consists of 14 residues. Between the trimmed V and J ends, which lost 4 bases and 1 base, there was a span of 10 bases. CDR1 MDHEN and CDR2 SYDVKM come from the germline V gene.

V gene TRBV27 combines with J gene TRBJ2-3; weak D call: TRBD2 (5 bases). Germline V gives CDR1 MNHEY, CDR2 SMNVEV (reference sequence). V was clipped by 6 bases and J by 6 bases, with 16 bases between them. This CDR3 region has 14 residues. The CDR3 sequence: CASSPDGLGDTQYF. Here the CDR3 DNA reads TGTGCCAGCAGCCCCGACGGACTCGGGGATACGCAGTATTTT.

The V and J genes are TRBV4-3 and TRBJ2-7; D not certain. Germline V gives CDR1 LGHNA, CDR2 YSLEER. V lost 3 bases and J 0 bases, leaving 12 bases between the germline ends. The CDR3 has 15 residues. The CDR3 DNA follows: TGCGCCAGCAGCCAGGCCGTCGGGTCCTCCTACGAGCAGTACTTC. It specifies CASSQAVGSSYEQYF.

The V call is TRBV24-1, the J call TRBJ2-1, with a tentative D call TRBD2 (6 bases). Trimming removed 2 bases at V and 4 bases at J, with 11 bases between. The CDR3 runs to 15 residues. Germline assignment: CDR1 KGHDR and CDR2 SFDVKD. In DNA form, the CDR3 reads TGTGCCACCAGTGATTCCGCTCGGGGGTACAATGAGCAGTTCTTC. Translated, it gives CATSDSARGYNEQFF.